The source of this T cell receptor beta chain is a study of CD8+CD57+ T cells in acquired aplastic anemia (dated by TCRdb to 2017 to 2018). Turning to the overall study: Extracted DNA from sorted CD4+ and CD8+ cells averaged approximately 3 ug, ranging from roughly 0.17 to 27.4 ug. A CD8+CD57+ expansion meant a frequency higher than the mean frequency seen in healthy subjects. The full study reports these points: CD8+ Simpson's diversity did not differ significantly between patients and healthy controls (P=0.060). Roughly 30 CD8+ CDR3 sequences were found to be shared between patients and controls, but these sequences appeared to be highly expressed in patients and within the immunodominant clones of the patients.

The CDR3 numbers 13 residues from cysteine through phenylalanine. Only the CDR3 DNA stays, 39 bases, in frame from base 1. CDR1 MNHEY and CDR2 SMNVEV are derived from the germline V gene (reference sequence). V loses 6 bases of germline sequence and J loses 6 bases, and the interval between the two ends is 12 bases. Worth noting for this clonotype: Its antigen is currently not known. No much larger clone exists at a distance of one base, and base qualities are not known.

Flow cytometry had shown CD8+CD57+ cell expansion in the patients selected for sequencing. Every patient had a diagnosis of severe acquired aplastic anemia based on International Study of Aplastic Anemia and Agranulocytosis and Camitta criteria. Patients had received no therapy at the time of blood sampling. In the study, sorted CD4+ and CD8+ blood T cells from patients with severe aplastic anemia and from healthy subjects underwent deep sequencing of TCR repertoires. In the USA, patient enrollment took place under clinicaltrials.gov protocols 00001620, 01623167, 00001397, 00071045, 00081523 and 00961064. Ficoll-Paque density gradient centrifugation was used to isolate peripheral blood mononuclear cells. Before DNA was extracted, CD4+ and CD8+ T cells were sorted using either FACS or magnetic beads. Profiling of TCR beta VDJ combinations and CDR3 sequences used genomic DNA as the template. TCR repertoire sequencing was run on an Illumina HiSeq 2000. In the original analysis: TRBV/TRBJ rearrangement plots, CDR3 size and DJ length profiles, and Simpson's diversity index were used to evaluate the repertoires. Whichever DNA sequence was most abundant in the deep sequencing data was defined as the immunodominant clone. CDR3 amino acid sequences were screened for sharing across subjects and compared with published repertoires and the VDJdb database. The raw public reads went through TCRdb reprocessing: fastp at Q25, MiXCR clone calling, in-frame beta chains kept. Rows are unified per CDR3 protein, each entry keeping the most common DNA and genes. TCRdb, not the original authors, processed these V and J calls. The sample table holds roughly 180,000 distinct CDR3 sequences, of which about three fifths were seen once. The ten largest clones represent 40% to 50% of the sample.

The material sequenced was sorted CD4+, CD8+, or CD8+CD57+ T cells (not recorded which) from PBMCs. The clonotype comes from a human donor with aplastic anemia. In this chain, TRBV27 is recombined with TRBJ2-1; no D gene call is confident. The CDR3 has the sequence CASSPETLNEQFF. The DNA sequence follows: TGTGCCAGCAGCCCGGAAACACTCAATGAGCAGTTCTTC.